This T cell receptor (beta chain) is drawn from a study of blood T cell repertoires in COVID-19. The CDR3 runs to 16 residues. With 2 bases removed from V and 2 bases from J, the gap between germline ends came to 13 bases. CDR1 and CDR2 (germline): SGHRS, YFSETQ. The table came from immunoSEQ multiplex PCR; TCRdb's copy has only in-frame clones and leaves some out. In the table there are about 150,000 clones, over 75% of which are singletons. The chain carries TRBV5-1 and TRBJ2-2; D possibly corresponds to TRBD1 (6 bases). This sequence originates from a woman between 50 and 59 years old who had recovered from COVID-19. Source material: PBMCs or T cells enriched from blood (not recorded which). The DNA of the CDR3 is TGCGCCAGCAGCTTCCGACAGGACCCTAACACCGGGGAGCTGTTTTTT. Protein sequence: CASSFRQDPNTGELFF. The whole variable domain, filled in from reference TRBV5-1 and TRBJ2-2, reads KAGVTQTPRYLIKTRGQQVTLSCSPISGHRSVSWYQQTPGQGLQFLFEYFSETQRNKGNFPGRFSGRQFSNSRSEMNVSTLELGDSALYLCASSFRQDPNTGELFFGEGSRLTVL.